The T cell receptor beta chain described here comes from a study of vaccination and CD4 T cells after COVID-19. Details on this clonotype: Its antigen remains unidentified.

CDR1 MGHDK and CDR2 SYGVNS come from the germline V gene. V lost 6 bases, J lost 1 base, and 21 bases lay in between. The CDR3 length is 17 residues. Stated treatment: roughly 11-day PBMC culture with coronavirus spike peptide pools or control peptides (ViraFEST assay). An Oncomine TCR Beta short-read assay was used to sequence the DNA from cultured CD4+ T cells. MiXCR was run by TCRdb on the PCR reads, yielding one entry per CDR3 protein. The table lists around 20,000 distinct CDR3 sequences, around 50% of them singletons. The sample was CD4+ T cells from blood, cultured in vitro. The sequence was collected from a human donor who had recovered from COVID-19. The gene calls are TRBV25-1 and TRBJ1-2; tentatively, D is TRBD1 (5 bases). In nucleotides, the CDR3 is TGTGCCAGCAGCCACTTGGGGGAGGTCGGGGATAACTATGGCTACACCTTC. Its translation is CASSHLGEVGDNYGYTF.